In this sample, the clone carrying this T cell receptor (beta chain) turned up many times. What it binds is not known. This entry belongs to a study of neurological immune-mediated disorders. Whole-study context: Of the 35 or so patients who had multiple sclerosis, roughly 31 had the relapsing-remitting form and 3 had the secondary progressive form. Findings and caveats of the study: None of the features examined (clinical or MRI) was associated with the multiple sclerosis repertoire cluster.

The CDR3 consists of 14 residues. Trimming cost V 5 bases and J 6 bases; bases outside gene matches: 8. Looked up from germline, CDR1 is MNHEY and CDR2 is SVGAGI. The authors made cDNA by 5'RACE with 10-nucleotide random UMIs. Every sequencing run produced over 170 million TCR-beta sequences, and the sequences from any one run covered 15-18 subjects. TCRdb ran MiXCR on the 5' RACE reads and lists one entry per CDR3 protein. The sample shows 50,000 to 65,000 distinct CDR3 sequences, under 5.5% of them seen only once. The TCR originated in a woman aged 45 to 65 with multiple sclerosis. This chain uses TRBV6-5 with TRBJ2-3; 7 positions agree with TRBD2. The material sequenced was PBMCs. CDR3 sequence: CASSASGTWDTQYF. The CDR3 DNA follows: TGTGCCAGCAGTGCTAGCGGAACTTGGGATACGCAGTATTTT.